The 17 T cell receptor beta chains in this list originate from one sample, sequenced in a study of cytomegalovirus exposure and HLA in healthy donors. 13 Jbeta primers and 60 Vbeta primers were used for the PCR. Method: immunoSEQ multiplex PCR; TCRdb's copy keeps in-frame clones and lacks some. This sample's table has about 210,000 clones. The sequencing input was PBMCs. The receptors stem from a woman aged 25-40 years in good health and CMV-seropositive.

This rearrangement joins TRBV19 to TRBJ1-1; D possibly corresponds to TRBD1 (5 bases). This CDR3 has 12 amino acids. Trimming removed 6 bases from V and 8 bases from J, with 13 bases in between. Germline V lookup: CDR1 LNHDA, CDR2 SQIVND (reference sequence). The DNA of the CDR3 is TGTGCCAGTAGATGGGCAGGGAGGGAAGCTTTCTTT. Translated, it gives CASRWAGREAFF.

V usage is TRBV7-2 and J usage is TRBJ2-7; 9 bases line up with TRBD2. The germline CDR1 and CDR2 sequences are SGHTA and FQGNSA. The V segment lost 7 bases and the J segment 4 bases; nucleotides outside the gene matches: 5. The CDR3 is made up of 13 amino acids. The CDR3 sequence: CASNNLAGYEQYF. The CDR3 DNA reads as TGTGCCAGCAACAACCTAGCGGGGTACGAGCAGTACTTC.

The V call is TRBV5-6, the J call TRBJ1-1; the D is unclear. With 2 bases removed from V and 8 bases from J, the gap between germline ends came to 10 bases. The CDR3 is 12 amino acids. From germline, CDR1 is SGHDT and CDR2 YYEEEE. DNA of the CDR3: TGTGCCAGCAGCTTTAGTTCGGTGGAAGCTTTCTTT. The encoded protein is CASSFSSVEAFF. The full variable domain, its missing parts supplied by reference TRBV5-6 and TRBJ1-1, is DAGVTQSPTHLIKTRGQQVTLRCSPKSGHDTVSWYQQALGQGPQFIFQYYEEEERQRGNFPDRFSGHQFPNYSSELNVNALLLGDSALYLCASSFSSVEAFFGQGTRLTVV.

This chain joins TRBV15 and TRBJ2-5; tentatively, D is TRBD1 (6 bases). This CDR3 region has 16 residues. Germline assignment: CDR1 LNHNV and CDR2 YYDKDF (reference sequence). V lost 0 bases, J lost 3 bases, and 14 bases lay in between. The CDR3, as DNA: TGTGCCACCAGCAGAGATGTGTCTGGACAGAAAGAGACCCAGTACTTC. It encodes CATSRDVSGQKETQYF.

CDR3 sequence: CASSFEGLTNEKLFF. The CDR3 bases are TGTGCCAGCAGTTTTGAGGGACTAACTAATGAAAAACTGTTTTTT. The chain has TRBV27 and TRBJ1-4; maybe TRBD1 (5 bases). The CDR3 sequence is 15 residues long. Germline-derived CDR1 and CDR2 are MNHEY and SMNVEV (reference sequence). V lost 3 bases and J lost 1, with 9 bases in between. Full variable domain (missing parts from reference TRBV27 and TRBJ1-4): EAQVTQNPRYLITVTGKKLTVTCSQNMNHEYMSWYRQDPGLGLRQIYYSMNVEVTDKGDVPEGYKVSRKEKRNFPLILESPSPNQTSLYFCASSFEGLTNEKLFFGSGTQLSVL.

V and J are TRBV6-4 and TRBJ1-2; D perhaps matches TRBD1 (5 bases). Germline V gene data show CDR1 as MRHNA and CDR2 as SNTAGT. With 0 bases removed from V and 1 base from J, the gap between germline ends came to 9 bases. The length of the CDR3 is 15 residues. The CDR3 DNA reads as TGTGCCAGCAGTGACTCCCAGGGTGGTAACTATGGCTACACCTTC. Its translation is CASSDSQGGNYGYTF.

The chain links TRBV4-2 to TRBJ2-7; the D is unclear. Trimming removed 0 bases from V and 3 bases from J, with 9 bases in between. Germline V gene data show CDR1 as LGHNA and CDR2 as YNFKEQ. This CDR3 spans 14 amino acids. This chain's CDR3 is CASSQEGPGYEQYF. CDR3 bases: TGTGCCAGCAGCCAAGAGGGTCCGGGCTACGAGCAGTACTTC.

The gene calls are TRBV5-1 and TRBJ1-4, with D perhaps matching TRBD1 (6 bases). The CDR3 runs to 15 residues. Trimming left V 2 bases short and J 4 bases short, with 12 bases between. Per the germline V gene, CDR1 is SGHRS and CDR2 is YFSETQ. The CDR3 sequence: CASSLGGGNNEKLFF. CDR3 nucleotide sequence: TGCGCCAGCAGCTTAGGGGGTGGCAATAATGAAAAACTGTTTTTT.

In regard to this clone: Other DNA sequences in the sample encode the same CDR3. The V gene is TRBV6-5, the J gene TRBJ1-1; a weak D match, TRBD1 (5 bases). Germline CDR1 and CDR2: MNHEY and SVGAGI. This CDR3 region has 14 residues. V lost 2 bases to trimming and J lost 4 bases, with 11 bases between them. In DNA form, the CDR3 reads TGTGCCAGCAGTTACGGGCAGGGACTCACTGAAGCTTTCTTT. Translated: CASSYGQGLTEAFF.

The chain links TRBV28 to TRBJ1-2; weak D call: TRBD1 (5 bases). V lost 9 bases and J 4 bases, leaving 24 bases between the germline ends. Germline assignment: CDR1 MDHEN and CDR2 SYDVKM. This CDR3 is 16 amino acids long. The CDR3: CASTFSGVGSRYGYTF. Written as DNA, the CDR3 is TGTGCCAGTACTTTTTCGGGGGTCGGCAGCCGCTATGGCTACACCTTC.

The chain combines TRBV7-9 with TRBJ1-4, with D unclear. V gave up 5 bases and J gave up 4 bases, with 17 bases separating them. This CDR3 spans 16 amino acids. Germline lookup yields CDR1 SEHNR and CDR2 FQNEAQ (reference sequence). The CDR3 is CASSPAQVLGNEKLFF. The CDR3 DNA reads TGTGCCAGCAGCCCCGCCCAGGTGCTTGGTAATGAAAAACTGTTTTTT.

This rearrangement joins TRBV19 to TRBJ1-5, with a tentative D call TRBD1 (6 bases). This CDR3 has 13 amino acids. The ends were cut back, 10 bases at V and 3 bases at J, with 13 bases in the middle. Per germline, CDR1 LNHDA and CDR2 SQIVND (reference sequence). The CDR3 here is CATDRSNNQPQHF. The CDR3 nucleotides read TGTGCCACCGACAGGTCCAACAATCAGCCCCAGCATTTT.

This chain joins TRBV13 and TRBJ1-6; a weak D match, TRBD1 (5 bases). Germline V CDR1 and CDR2: PRHDT, FYEKMQ (reference sequence). The CDR3 is 15 residues long. V was trimmed by 2 bases and J by 4 bases, leaving 9 bases between them. This chain's CDR3 is CASSLQGVYNSPLHF. CDR3 sequence (DNA): TGTGCCAGCAGCTTACAGGGCGTTTATAATTCACCCCTCCACTTT.

The chain is built from TRBV30 and TRBJ1-2; tentative D call: TRBD1 (6 bases). Germline V gives CDR1 GTSNPN, CDR2 SVGIG (reference sequence). Trimming stripped 0 bases from V and 2 bases from J, with 10 bases between. The CDR3 sequence is 14 residues long. CDR3 coding DNA: TGTGCCTGGAGTGTCGACAGGCCAAACTATGGCTACACCTTC. Protein sequence: CAWSVDRPNYGYTF.

V and J are TRBV10-3 and TRBJ1-1; possibly TRBD1 for D (6 bases). CDR1 is ENHRY and CDR2 is SYGVKD in the germline V gene. The CDR3 contains 14 residues. Trimming cost V 2 bases and J 4 bases, with 11 bases left between them. The CDR3 spells CAISEEQGITEAFF. CDR3 in DNA: TGTGCCATCAGTGAGGAGCAGGGGATCACTGAAGCTTTCTTT.

The V gene is TRBV4-1, the J gene TRBJ2-5, with 8 nucleotides matching TRBD1. The CDR3 has 17 amino acids. Per germline, CDR1 MGHRA and CDR2 YSYEKL. The ends lost 1 base at V and 4 bases at J; junction bases unmatched: 11. CDR3 coding DNA: TGCGCCAGCAGCCAAGGTGTTGACAGGGGAGTTGGAGAGACCCAGTACTTC. Amino acids: CASSQGVDRGVGETQYF.

The chain carries TRBV4-1 and TRBJ2-3; D gene uncertain. The germline V and J ends were trimmed by 2 bases and 5 bases, with 11 bases remaining between them. Germline V lookup: CDR1 MGHRA, CDR2 YSYEKL. This CDR3 contains 14 residues. The CDR3 spells CASSQSERRDTQYF. CDR3 sequence (DNA): TGCGCCAGCAGCCAAAGTGAGAGGAGAGATACGCAGTATTTT.